The 19 T cell receptor beta chains presented below share a single source sample, sequenced in a study of T cells expressing NK-cell markers. TCRdb re-called the 5' RACE reads and catalogs CDR3 proteins one per entry, DNA excluded. The sample yields 350,000 to 500,000 distinct CDR3 sequences, of which the top ten take up under 7.5%. Input material: blood T cells: a sorted CD56 or NKG2C T cell subset, CD4+ or CD8+ T cells, or bulk PBMC T cells (not recorded which). The receptors stem from a woman between 18 and 75 years old in good health.

CDR3 sequence: CAIPQSRNTEAFF. The chain couples TRBV2 to TRBJ1-1. This CDR3 is 13 amino acids long. CDR1 and CDR2 from the germline V gene are SNHLY and FYNNEI.

The CDR3 spells CASSIGGSGNEKLFF. The chain couples TRBV19 to TRBJ1-4; the TCRdb call, TRBD1, lacks DNA for checking. This CDR3 has 15 amino acids. From germline, CDR1 is LNHDA and CDR2 SQIVND (reference sequence).

The CDR3 reads CASSPPSRAQETQYF. The chain employs TRBV18 and TRBJ2-5; TCRdb calls TRBD1, which cannot be checked without DNA. CDR1 and CDR2 (germline): KGHSH, LQKENI. The CDR3 is 15 residues long.

V is TRBV19 and J is TRBJ2-5; TCRdb proposes TRBD2, but this gene call is untestable without DNA. The germline CDR1 and CDR2 sequences are LNHDA and SQIVND (reference sequence). This CDR3 is 16 amino acids long. The CDR3 protein is CASSQPSSGVQETQYF.

The chain links TRBV12-3 or TRBV12-4 to TRBJ2-1; the D call of TRBD1 rests on TCRdb alone, since no DNA is present to check it. The CDR3 sequence is 14 residues long. The CDR3 loop reads CASRTGRALNEQFF.

This rearrangement joins TRBV14 to TRBJ2-3; absent DNA, TCRdb's TRBD1 call cannot be checked. CDR3 length: 16 residues. Germline V gives CDR1 SGHDN, CDR2 FVKESK. The CDR3 sequence: CASSQGGWMSTDTQYF.

This chain uses TRBV29-1 with TRBJ1-2; without DNA, the TCRdb call of TRBD1 cannot be checked. Looked up from germline, CDR1 is SQVTM and CDR2 is ANQGSEA. The CDR3 totals 12 residues. CDR3 amino acids: CSATGDLYGYTF.

This sequence joins TRBV20-1 and TRBJ1-1. The CDR3 extends over 14 amino acids. Germline CDR1 is DFQATT and CDR2 is SNEGSKA (reference sequence). The CDR3: CSARDPGRNTEAFF.

V gene TRBV28 combines with J gene TRBJ2-1; there is no DNA to check the TCRdb D call of TRBD1. The CDR3 extends over 13 amino acids. Germline V gene lookup returns CDR1 MDHEN and CDR2 SYDVKM. This CDR3 is CAGKGAQVNEQFF.

The chain is built from TRBV30 and TRBJ1-2. The CDR3 covers 12 residues. Germline CDR1 reads GTSNPN; CDR2 reads SVGIG (reference sequence). This CDR3 reads CAWSRMNYGYTF.

The chain combines TRBV5-4 with TRBJ2-2; the TCRdb call, TRBD2, lacks DNA for checking. Germline-derived CDR1 and CDR2 are SGHNT and YYREEE (reference sequence). This CDR3 spans 17 amino acids. The chain's CDR3 is CASSVGLAGGNTGELFF.

The V gene is TRBV4-3, the J gene TRBJ2-3; the TCRdb call, TRBD2, lacks DNA for checking. This CDR3 has 13 residues. Looked up from germline, CDR1 is LGHNA and CDR2 is YSLEER. Here the CDR3 reads CASAGGSKDTQYF.

The gene calls are TRBV7-9 and TRBJ1-3; TCRdb gives TRBD1 as the D gene, but with no DNA this cannot be confirmed. CDR3 length: 15 amino acids. From germline, CDR1 is SEHNR and CDR2 FQNEAQ (reference sequence). The CDR3 loop is CASSFQGKAANTIYF.

This CDR3 reads CASSLEGDTWGYTF. V usage is TRBV12-3 or TRBV12-4 and J usage is TRBJ1-2. This CDR3 has 14 residues.

The CDR3 spells CASSEWGTNQPQHF. This chain joins TRBV25-1 and TRBJ1-5; checking the TCRdb D call of TRBD1 is not possible without DNA. The CDR3 is 14 amino acids. CDR1 MGHDK and CDR2 SYGVNS come from the germline V gene.

The rearrangement uses TRBV29-1 and TRBJ2-1. Germline CDR1 reads SQVTM; CDR2 reads ANQGSEA. The CDR3 totals 11 residues. The CDR3 reads CSVEGGAEQFF.

The CDR3 spells CASSLGTSGSKEQYF. This chain connects TRBV28 to TRBJ2-7; TCRdb designates TRBD2, a call that cannot be tested without DNA. Germline CDR1 is MDHEN and CDR2 is SYDVKM. The CDR3 covers 15 residues.

The chain employs TRBV27 and TRBJ1-1. The CDR3 runs to 13 residues. Germline-derived CDR1 and CDR2 are MNHEY and SMNVEV (reference sequence). CDR3: CASSWRFNTEAFF.

The chain has TRBV5-1 and TRBJ2-1; without DNA, the TCRdb call of TRBD2 cannot be checked. CDR1 is SGHRS and CDR2 is YFSETQ in the germline V gene. The CDR3 has 16 amino acids. This CDR3 is CASSLPTSGFNNEQFF.